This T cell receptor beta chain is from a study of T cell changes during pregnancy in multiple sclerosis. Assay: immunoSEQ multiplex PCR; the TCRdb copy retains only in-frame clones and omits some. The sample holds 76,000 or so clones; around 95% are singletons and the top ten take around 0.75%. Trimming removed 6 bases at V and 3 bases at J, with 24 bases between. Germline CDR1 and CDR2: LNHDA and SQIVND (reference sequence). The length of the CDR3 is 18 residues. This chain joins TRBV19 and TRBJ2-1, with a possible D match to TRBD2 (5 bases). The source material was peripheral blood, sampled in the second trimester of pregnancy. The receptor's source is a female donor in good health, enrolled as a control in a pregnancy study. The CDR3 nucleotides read TGTGCCAGTAGGCCGAAAAACCCCGCCTTGAGGGACTACAATGAGCAGTTCTTC. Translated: CASRPKNPALRDYNEQFF.